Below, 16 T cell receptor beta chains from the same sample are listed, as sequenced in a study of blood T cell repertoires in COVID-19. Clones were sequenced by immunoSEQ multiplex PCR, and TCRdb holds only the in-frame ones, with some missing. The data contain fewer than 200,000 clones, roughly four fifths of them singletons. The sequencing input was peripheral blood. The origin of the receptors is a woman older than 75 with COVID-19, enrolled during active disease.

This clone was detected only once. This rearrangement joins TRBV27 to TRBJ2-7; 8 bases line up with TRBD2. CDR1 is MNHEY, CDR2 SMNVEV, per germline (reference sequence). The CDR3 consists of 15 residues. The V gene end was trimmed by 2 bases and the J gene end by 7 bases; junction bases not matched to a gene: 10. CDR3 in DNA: TGTGCCAGCAGTTTAGGAGCGGGAGAGATCGGGGAGCAGTACTTC. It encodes CASSLGAGEIGEQYF.

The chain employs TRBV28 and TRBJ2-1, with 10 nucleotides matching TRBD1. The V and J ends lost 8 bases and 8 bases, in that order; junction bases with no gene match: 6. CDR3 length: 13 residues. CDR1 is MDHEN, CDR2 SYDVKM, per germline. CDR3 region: CASHGQGGYEQFF. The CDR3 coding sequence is TGTGCCAGCCACGGACAGGGGGGCTATGAGCAGTTCTTC.

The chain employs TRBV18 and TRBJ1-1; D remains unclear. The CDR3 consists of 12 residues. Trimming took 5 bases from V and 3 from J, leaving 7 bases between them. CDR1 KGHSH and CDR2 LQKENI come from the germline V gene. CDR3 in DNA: TGTGCCAGCTCATTCCGGGACACTGAAGCTTTCTTT. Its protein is CASSFRDTEAFF.

CDR3 protein: CASSHRDRTTDTQYF. In nucleotides, the CDR3 is TGTGCCAGCAGTCACCGGGACAGGACCACAGATACGCAGTATTTT. The J gene is TRBJ2-3, the V gene TRBV27; 8 bases are a match to TRBD1. The germline V gene encodes CDR1 MNHEY and CDR2 SMNVEV (reference sequence). The CDR3 is 15 amino acids. V shed 5 bases and J 2 bases; nucleotides not matched to a gene: 6.

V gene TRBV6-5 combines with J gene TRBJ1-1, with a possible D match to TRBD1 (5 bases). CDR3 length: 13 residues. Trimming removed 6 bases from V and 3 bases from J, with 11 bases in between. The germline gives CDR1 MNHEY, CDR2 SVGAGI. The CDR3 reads CASSPTGYTEAFF. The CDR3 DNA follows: TGTGCCAGCAGCCCCACAGGATACACTGAAGCTTTCTTT.

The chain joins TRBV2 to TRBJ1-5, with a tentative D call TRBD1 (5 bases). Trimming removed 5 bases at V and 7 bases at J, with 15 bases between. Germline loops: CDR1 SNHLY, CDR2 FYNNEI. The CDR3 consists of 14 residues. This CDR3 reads CASSNGGGWQPQHF. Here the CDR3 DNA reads TGTGCCAGCAGTAATGGGGGAGGTTGGCAGCCCCAGCATTTT.

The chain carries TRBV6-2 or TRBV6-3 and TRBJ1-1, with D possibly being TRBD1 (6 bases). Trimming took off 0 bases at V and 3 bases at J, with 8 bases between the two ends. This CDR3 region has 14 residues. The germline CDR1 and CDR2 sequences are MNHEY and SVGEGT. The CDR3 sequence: CASSYSGTYTEAFF. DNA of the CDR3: TGTGCCAGCAGTTACTCAGGGACATACACTGAAGCTTTCTTT.

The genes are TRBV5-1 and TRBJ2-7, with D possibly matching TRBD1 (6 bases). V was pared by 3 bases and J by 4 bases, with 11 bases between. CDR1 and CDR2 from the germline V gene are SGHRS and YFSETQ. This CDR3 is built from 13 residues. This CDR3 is CASSSQGPYEQYF. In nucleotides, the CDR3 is TGCGCCAGCAGCTCACAGGGTCCGTACGAGCAGTACTTC.

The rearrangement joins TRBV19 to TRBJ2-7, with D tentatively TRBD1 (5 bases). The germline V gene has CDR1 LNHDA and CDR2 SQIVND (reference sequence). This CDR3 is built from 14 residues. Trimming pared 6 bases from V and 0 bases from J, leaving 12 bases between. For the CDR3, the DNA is TGTGCCAGTAGGCCTCGACAGAACTCCTACGAGCAGTACTTC. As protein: CASRPRQNSYEQYF.

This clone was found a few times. CDR3 in amino acids: CASSFDPGQGPYGYTF. CDR3 coding DNA: TGTGCCAGCAGCTTTGACCCGGGACAGGGACCCTATGGCTACACCTTC. The V and J genes are TRBV7-9 and TRBJ1-2; 9 positions match TRBD1. The CDR3 has 16 amino acids. Losses at the gene ends were 3 bases for V and 4 bases for J; bases not matched to a gene: 9. CDR1 and CDR2 from the germline V gene are SEHNR and FQNEAQ (reference sequence).

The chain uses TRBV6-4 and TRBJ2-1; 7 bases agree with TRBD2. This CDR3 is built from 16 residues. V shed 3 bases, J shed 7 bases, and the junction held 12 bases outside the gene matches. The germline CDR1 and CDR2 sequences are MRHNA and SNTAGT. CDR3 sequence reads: CASSDIVSSGRNEQFF. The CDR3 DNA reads TGTGCCAGCAGTGATATCGTCTCTAGCGGAAGAAATGAGCAGTTCTTC.

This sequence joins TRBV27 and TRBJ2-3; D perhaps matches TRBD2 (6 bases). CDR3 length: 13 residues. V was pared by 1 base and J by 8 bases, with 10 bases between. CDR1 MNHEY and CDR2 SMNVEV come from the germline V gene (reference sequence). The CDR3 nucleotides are TGTGCCAGCAGTTTATGGGGGGAGCTTACGCAGTATTTT. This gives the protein CASSLWGELTQYF.

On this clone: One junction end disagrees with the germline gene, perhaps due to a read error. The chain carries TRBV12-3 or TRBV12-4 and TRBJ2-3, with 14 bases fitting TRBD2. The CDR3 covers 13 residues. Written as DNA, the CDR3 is TGTGCCAGCAGTTGGACCCCGACTAGCGGGGGGGTTTTT. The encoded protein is CASSWTPTSGGVF.

As DNA, the CDR3 is TGTGCCAGCAGTTTCGGACAGGGGGGTGGCTACACCTTC. This sequence encodes CASSFGQGGGYTF. The chain links TRBV12-3 or TRBV12-4 to TRBJ1-2; TRBD1 matches 10 bases. V lost 3 bases, J lost 7 bases, and 2 bases stayed unmatched. This CDR3 comprises 13 residues.

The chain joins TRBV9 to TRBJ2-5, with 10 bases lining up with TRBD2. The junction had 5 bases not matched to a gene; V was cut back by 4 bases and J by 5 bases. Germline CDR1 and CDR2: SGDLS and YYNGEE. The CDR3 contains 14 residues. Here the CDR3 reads CASSWGTSAETQYF. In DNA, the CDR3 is TGTGCCAGCAGCTGGGGGACTAGCGCGGAGACCCAGTACTTC.

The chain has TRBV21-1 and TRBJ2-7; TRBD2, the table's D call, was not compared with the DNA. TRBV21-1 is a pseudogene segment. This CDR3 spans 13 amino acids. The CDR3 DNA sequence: TGTGCCAGCAGCCCCGGGAGAAGCTACGAGCAGTACTTC. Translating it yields CASSPGRSYEQYF.